This T cell receptor (beta chain) was recorded in a study of blood T cell repertoires in COVID-19. Germline CDR1 reads GTSNPN; CDR2 reads SVGIG (reference sequence). The CDR3 totals 16 residues. Trimming removed 7 bases from V and 5 bases from J; junction bases left unmatched: 13. Here immunoSEQ multiplex PCR was the method, and the copy in TCRdb shows in-frame clones only, minus some. The sample includes 200,000 to 250,000 clones, around 82% seen only once; the top ten take less than 15%. This sequence originates from a woman aged 40 to 50 with acute or convalescent COVID-19. The specimen was peripheral blood. This sequence joins TRBV30 and TRBJ2-7, with 14 positions matching TRBD2. CDR3 in DNA: TGTGCCTTAATAAGACTAGCGGGAGGGCTAGGTGACGAGCAGTACTTC. Protein product: CALIRLAGGLGDEQYF.